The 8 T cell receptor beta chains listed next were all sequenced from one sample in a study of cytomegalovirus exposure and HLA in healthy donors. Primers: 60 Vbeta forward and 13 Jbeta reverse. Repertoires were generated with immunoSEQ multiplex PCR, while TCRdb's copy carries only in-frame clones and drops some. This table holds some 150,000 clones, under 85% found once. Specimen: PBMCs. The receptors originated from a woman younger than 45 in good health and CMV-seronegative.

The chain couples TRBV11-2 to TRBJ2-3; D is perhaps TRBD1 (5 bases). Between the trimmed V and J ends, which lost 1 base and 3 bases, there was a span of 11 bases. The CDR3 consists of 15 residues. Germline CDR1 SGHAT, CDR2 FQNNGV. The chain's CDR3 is CASSLADRETDTQYF. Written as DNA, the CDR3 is TGTGCCAGCAGCTTAGCTGACAGAGAGACAGATACGCAGTATTTT.

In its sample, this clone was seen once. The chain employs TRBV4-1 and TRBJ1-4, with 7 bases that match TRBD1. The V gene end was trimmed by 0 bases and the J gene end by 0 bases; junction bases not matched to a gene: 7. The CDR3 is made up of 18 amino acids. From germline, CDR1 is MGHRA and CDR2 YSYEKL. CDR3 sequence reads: CASSQDSRGPSTNEKLFF. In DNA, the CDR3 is TGCGCCAGCAGCCAAGACTCAAGGGGGCCCTCAACTAATGAAAAACTGTTTTTT.

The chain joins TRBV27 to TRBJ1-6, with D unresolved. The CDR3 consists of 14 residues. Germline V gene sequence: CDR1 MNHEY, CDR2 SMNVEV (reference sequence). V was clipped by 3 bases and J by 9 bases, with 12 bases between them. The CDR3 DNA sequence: TGTGCCAGCAGTTTGCAGATGTCGGGTTCACCCCTCCACTTT. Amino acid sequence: CASSLQMSGSPLHF.

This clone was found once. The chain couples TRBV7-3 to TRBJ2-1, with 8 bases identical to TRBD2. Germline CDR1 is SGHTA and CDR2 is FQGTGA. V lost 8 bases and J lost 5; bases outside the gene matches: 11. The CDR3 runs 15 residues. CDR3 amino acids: CASGYIAGSHNEQFF. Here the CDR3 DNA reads TGTGCCAGCGGGTATATAGCGGGGAGCCACAATGAGCAGTTCTTC.

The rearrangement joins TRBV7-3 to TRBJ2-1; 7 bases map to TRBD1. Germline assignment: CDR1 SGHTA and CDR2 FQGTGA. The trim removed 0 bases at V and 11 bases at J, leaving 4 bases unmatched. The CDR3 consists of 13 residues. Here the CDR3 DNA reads TGTGCCAGCAGCTTAACGAGGGACAGCCAGCAGTTCTTC. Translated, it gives CASSLTRDSQQFF.

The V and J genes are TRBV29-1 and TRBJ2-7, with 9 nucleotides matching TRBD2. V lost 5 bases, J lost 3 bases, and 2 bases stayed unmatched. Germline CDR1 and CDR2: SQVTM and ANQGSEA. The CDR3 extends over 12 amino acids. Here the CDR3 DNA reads TGCAGCGTTAGCGGGGGGAACTACGAGCAGTACTTC. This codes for CSVSGGNYEQYF.

CDR3 sequence reads: CASSPGGQGLNTEAFF. The CDR3 DNA follows: TGCGCCAGCAGCCCCGGTGGACAGGGATTGAACACTGAAGCTTTCTTT. The chain employs TRBV5-1 and TRBJ1-1, with TRBD1 identical over 8 bases. The CDR3 is 16 amino acids. V shed 4 bases and J 0 bases; nucleotides not matched to a gene: 8. CDR1 and CDR2 (germline): SGHRS, YFSETQ.

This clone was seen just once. The CDR3: CAWSDKYEQYF. The CDR3 nucleotides read TGTGCCTGGAGCGACAAATACGAGCAGTACTTC. This chain connects TRBV30 to TRBJ2-7, with unresolved D. Deletions cut 3 bases from V and 4 bases from J, with 7 bases between. The CDR3 length is 11 residues. Germline V CDR1 and CDR2: GTSNPN, SVGIG (reference sequence).